This T cell receptor (beta chain) originates from a study of cytomegalovirus exposure and HLA in healthy donors. Background on the study: According to later analysis, the same platform produced the 120 validation and about 630 first-cohort repertoires.

This clone was seen only once. Only in-frame clones appear in the TCRdb table, and some are missing; sequencing was by immunoSEQ multiplex PCR. The data contain about 140,000 clones, more than 75% of them singletons. CDR3 length equals 19 residues. The junction had 22 bases not matched to a gene; V was cut back by 4 bases and J by 5 bases. Germline V gives CDR1 SGHVS, CDR2 FQNEAQ. This TCR came from a man between 18 and 29 years old in good health and CMV-seropositive. V is TRBV7-8 and J is TRBJ2-5; TRBD1 matches 7 bases. Sequencing was performed on PBMCs. In DNA form, the CDR3 reads TGTGCCAGCAGCTCCTTGACAGGGAATTACCCGCAAGTTGTGGAGACCCAGTACTTC. Encoded protein: CASSSLTGNYPQVVETQYF.